Presented here are 29 T cell receptor beta chains from one specimen sequenced in a study of tumor and adjacent non-tumor tissue in lung cancer. Three rounds of nested PCR, following a modified ARM-PCR protocol, produced the TCRbeta library. One entry per CDR3 protein results from TCRdb running MiXCR on the multiplex PCR reads. The sample has approximately 79,000 distinct CDR3 sequences, roughly 72% seen once. This sample's RNA came from whole unsorted tissue. The sequencing input was lung tumor tissue. These receptors were collected from a middle-aged woman with non-small cell lung cancer.

Ten or more counts support this clonotype. V gene TRBV5-1 combines with J gene TRBJ2-1, with D maybe TRBD1 (5 bases). Germline CDR1 and CDR2: SGHRS and YFSETQ. Trimming cost V 1 base and J 6 bases, with 11 bases left between them. The CDR3 covers 14 residues. The CDR3: CASSLTGIGNEQFF. The CDR3 coding sequence is TGCGCCAGCAGCTTGACAGGAATCGGCAATGAGCAGTTCTTC. Looking up the rest from reference TRBV5-1 and TRBJ2-1 gives the full variable domain: KAGVTQTPRYLIKTRGQQVTLSCSPISGHRSVSWYQQTPGQGLQFLFEYFSETQRNKGNFPGRFSGRQFSNSRSEMNVSTLELGDSALYLCASSLTGIGNEQFFGPGTRLTVL.

A remark on this clonotype: The junction departs from germline at one end; a sequencing error may be responsible. The chain is built from TRBV4-2 and TRBJ2-1; TRBD2 is a possible D gene (5 bases). The CDR3 extends over 18 amino acids. Germline V CDR1 and CDR2: LGHNA, YNFKEQ. CDR3 nucleotide sequence: TGTGCCAGCAGCCGAGATTACCGGAGTAGCGAGACCTATAATGAGCAGTTCTTC. The encoded protein is CASSRDYRSSETYNEQFF.

V is TRBV5-1 and J is TRBJ2-5, with D possibly being TRBD1 (6 bases). Germline loops: CDR1 SGHRS, CDR2 YFSETQ. CDR3 length: 15 amino acids. Between the trimmed V and J ends, which lost 5 bases and 4 bases, there was a span of 18 bases. The CDR3 DNA is TGCGCCAGCAGTTCCGGGACATGGCTCCGAGAGACCCAGTACTTC. It translates to CASSSGTWLRETQYF.

With respect to this clonotype: At one end the junction does not follow the germline gene, possibly because of a read error. CDR3 region: CGSSLPQGVYGYTF. The CDR3 region has the DNA TGTGGCAGCAGCTTGCCTCAGGGGGTCTATGGCTACACGTTC. The chain recombines TRBV11-2 with TRBJ1-2; 7 bases agree with TRBD1. Per the germline V gene, CDR1 is SGHAT and CDR2 is FQNNGV. CDR3 length: 14 amino acids. Using reference TRBV11-2 and TRBJ1-2 for the parts outside the CDR3, the full variable domain is EAGVAQSPRYKIIEKRQSVAFWCNPISGHATLYWYQQILGQGPKLLIQFQNNGVVDDSQLPKDRFSAERLKGVDSTLKIQPAKLEDSAVYLCGSSLPQGVYGYTFGSGTRLTVV.

As concerns this clonotype: The junction departs from the called germline gene at one end, perhaps through a read error. The rearrangement links TRBV11-1 to TRBJ2-7, with D possibly being TRBD2 (5 bases). CDR1 is SGHAT, CDR2 FQDESV, per germline (reference sequence). The CDR3 is 14 amino acids. As DNA, the CDR3 is TGTGCCAACAGCAAAATCGAGACTACGTTCGGGCAGTACTTC. This sequence encodes CANSKIETTFGQYF.

Turning to this clonotype: A much larger clone differs from this one at a single base, so this may be a read error. The chain recombines TRBV20-1 with TRBJ2-5, with D unresolved. The CDR3 has 12 residues. In germline, CDR1 is DFQATT, CDR2 SNEGSKA (reference sequence). CDR3 DNA sequence: TGCAGTGCTAGCGTGTGGCGAGAGATCCAGTACTTC. Encoded protein: CSASVWREIQYF.

The chain joins TRBV11-1 to TRBJ1-1; no firm D call. This CDR3 region has 11 residues. CDR1 and CDR2 from the germline V gene are SGHAT and FQDESV (reference sequence). Between the trimmed V and J ends, which lost 7 bases and 1 base, there was a span of 4 bases. As DNA, the CDR3 is TGTGCCAGCAATTCGAACACTGAAGCTTTCTTT. Protein sequence: CASNSNTEAFF. Full variable domain (rest looked up from reference TRBV11-1 and TRBJ1-1): EAEVAQSPRYKITEKSQAVAFWCDPISGHATLYWYRQILGQGPELLVQFQDESVVDDSQLPKDRFSAERLKGVDSTLKIQPAELGDSAMYLCASNSNTEAFFGQGTRLTVV.

This clonotype was seen ten or more times. The V and J genes are TRBV12-3 or TRBV12-4 and TRBJ2-1; D ambiguous. Trimming stripped 5 bases from V and 10 bases from J, with 12 bases between. There are 12 residues in the CDR3. This CDR3 reads CASSPSAREQFF. CDR3 in DNA: TGTGCCAGCAGTCCCTCTGCGCGGGAGCAGTTCTTC.

Remarks on this clonotype: The CDR3 does not end in the conserved phenylalanine or tryptophan, so this is likely a read error. The DNA is omitted, as the CDR3 cannot be located on it reliably, and the CDR3 follows TCRdb's listing. This sequence joins TRBV11-2 and TRBJ1-5; the table gives TRBD1 as D, unverified against the DNA. The CDR3 is made up of 19 amino acids, end residues included. Per germline, CDR1 SGHAT and CDR2 FQNNGV. CDR3 sequence: CASSLGDRDNLYSNQPQDL.

Regarding this clonotype: A junction boundary mismatches the germline segment, possibly from a read error. The V and J genes are TRBV6-1 and TRBJ2-3; no reliable D call. From germline, CDR1 is MNHNS and CDR2 SASEGT. The CDR3 extends over 13 amino acids. DNA for the CDR3: TGTGCGAGCAGTGAAGGGATTCCAGATACGCAGTATTTT. It is translated as CASSEGIPDTQYF.

Comments on this clonotype: It is likely a read error, because the conserved phenylalanine at the end of the CDR3 is missing. The limits of the CDR3 on the DNA are not certain, so only TCRdb's listed CDR3 is given. The CDR3 loop reads CSSSKGSNTEALL. V gene TRBV29-1 combines with J gene TRBJ1-1. The CDR3 adds up to 13 amino acids, both ends counted. CDR1 and CDR2 from the germline V gene are SQVTM and ANQGSEA.

The chain has TRBV28 and TRBJ2-3; tentatively, D is TRBD1 or TRBD2 (5 bases each). The V end was cut by 6 bases, the J end by 8 bases, with 18 bases between. CDR1 and CDR2 from the germline V gene are MDHEN and SYDVKM. This CDR3 has 14 amino acids. The CDR3 spells CASSYAPGTPTQYF. The CDR3 DNA is TGTGCCAGCAGCTACGCGCCCGGGACCCCTACGCAGTATTTT.

Of note for this clonotype: A read error may account for a junction end that differs from germline. The chain carries TRBV6-6 and TRBJ1-2; 11 bases align to TRBD1. The CDR3 consists of 15 residues. CDR1 MNHNY and CDR2 SVGAGI come from the germline V gene (reference sequence). The CDR3 region is CASSSRDRGTEGFTF. CDR3 in DNA: TGTGCCAGCAGCTCACGGGACAGGGGGACGGAAGGCTTCACCTTC.

As regards this clonotype: The CDR3 does not end in the conserved phenylalanine or tryptophan, so this is likely a read error. No DNA is shown, since the ends of the CDR3 on it are uncertain; the CDR3 is the one TCRdb lists. This chain uses TRBV7-9 with TRBJ2-5; the DNA was not compared with TRBD2, the D call given in the table. Germline CDR1 is SEHNR and CDR2 is FQNEAQ (reference sequence). Counting both end residues, the CDR3 totals 13 amino acids. CDR3 region: CASSLSREKTQYL.

Turning to this clonotype: One junction end does not reproduce the germline sequence, and a read error may be involved. The chain recombines TRBV11-1 with TRBJ1-2, with a possible D match to TRBD1 (6 bases). CDR1 SGHAT and CDR2 FQDESV come from the germline V gene (reference sequence). The CDR3 totals 14 residues. The CDR3 nucleotides read TGTGCCAGTAGCTCACAGGGCCAGCTCTATGGCTACACCTTC. It encodes CASSSQGQLYGYTF.

This clonotype appeared many times. The rearrangement uses TRBV7-9 and TRBJ1-1, with no clear D. Germline V CDR1 and CDR2: SEHNR, FQNEAQ (reference sequence). The CDR3 contains 13 residues. V was cut by 5 bases and J by 2 bases, with 9 bases left in between. CDR3 in DNA: TGTGCCAGCAGCGCCACTCAAAACACTGAAGCTTTCTTT. Protein sequence: CASSATQNTEAFF.

As for this clonotype: One end of the junction is discordant with germline, which a read error may explain. This chain connects TRBV30 to TRBJ1-6; the D gene is possibly TRBD1 (6 bases). The CDR3 covers 16 residues. Germline V gene lookup returns CDR1 GTSNPN and CDR2 SVGIG (reference sequence). CDR3 in DNA: TGTGTCTGGAGTGAGTTTGTAGGGGGTTATAATTCACCCCTCCAATTT. As protein: CVWSEFVGGYNSPLQF.

On this clonotype itself: This may come from a read error, since a much larger clone is one base off. The chain employs TRBV30 and TRBJ1-1, with D perhaps TRBD1 (5 bases). Trimming removed 5 bases at V and 5 bases at J, with 6 bases between. CDR3 length: 10 residues. Looked up from germline, CDR1 is GTSNPN and CDR2 is SVGIG (reference sequence). CDR3 sequence (DNA): TGTGCCTGGGGGGGGACTGAAGCTTTCTTT. This translates into CAWGGTEAFF.

Comments on this clonotype: Relative to the germline gene, one junction end is altered; a read error may explain this. V usage is TRBV29-1 and J usage is TRBJ2-7; D unclear. Germline lookup yields CDR1 SQVTM and CDR2 ANQGSEA. The CDR3 extends over 13 amino acids. DNA of the CDR3: TGCAGCGTTGAGAATAGTGGGTCCTACGAGCACTACTTC. Translated, it gives CSVENSGSYEHYF.

On this clonotype itself: At one boundary the junction diverges from the germline segment, which might be a read error. The CDR3 region has the DNA TGTCCCAGCAGCCGCACGGACACGGACAGTAGGCAGTATTTT. It is translated as CPSSRTDTDSRQYF. This sequence joins TRBV11-2 and TRBJ2-3; D possibly corresponds to TRBD1 (6 bases). This CDR3 spans 14 amino acids. From germline, CDR1 is SGHAT and CDR2 FQNNGV.

In the case of this clonotype: One end of the junction does not line up with germline, which may come from a read error. CDR3 in DNA: TGCGCCAGCACTGACAGGGCCAATCAGCCCCCGCATTTT. It is translated as CASTDRANQPPHF. The V call is TRBV10-2, the J call TRBJ1-5, with TRBD1 matching over 7 bases. Germline-derived CDR1 and CDR2 are WSHSY and SAAADI. This CDR3 has 13 residues.

About this clonotype: At one of its ends the junction is not consistent with the germline gene, which may arise from a read error. The CDR3 DNA is TGTGCCAGGAGCCAAGACGCGGGAATTGATGACACGGATACGCAGTATTTT. Its translation is CARSQDAGIDDTDTQYF. This chain joins TRBV14 and TRBJ2-3, with a possible D match to TRBD2 (6 bases). The germline CDR1 and CDR2 sequences are SGHDN and FVKESK. This CDR3 is built from 17 residues.

This clonotype was observed a few times. A read error may account for a junction end that differs from germline. V gene TRBV14 combines with J gene TRBJ2-3, with D hard to call. The V gene's germline CDR1 is SGHDN and CDR2 FVKESK. The CDR3 spans 12 residues. As DNA, the CDR3 is TGTGCCAGCAGCCTTTCCCCAGATACGAAGTATTTT. It specifies CASSLSPDTKYF.

On this clonotype itself: Possible read error: a much larger clone is one base away. The chain carries TRBV14 and TRBJ2-7; tentative D call: TRBD2 (6 bases). From germline, CDR1 is SGHDN and CDR2 FVKESK. The CDR3 length is 15 residues. Written as DNA, the CDR3 is TGTGGCAGCAGCCAAGTAGGAGGGTCGCCCTACGAGCAGTACTTC. Its translation is CGSSQVGGSPYEQYF.

This clonotype occurred many times. The V gene is TRBV7-9, the J gene TRBJ2-3, with TRBD2 as a possible D gene (5 bases). Trimming removed 4 bases at V and 5 bases at J, with 13 bases between. CDR1 SEHNR and CDR2 FQNEAQ come from the germline V gene (reference sequence). The CDR3 has 14 amino acids. The CDR3 DNA reads as TGTGCCAGCAGCTCTCCCGGACTTCTAGATACGCAGTATTTT. This translates into CASSSPGLLDTQYF.

The table lists this clonotype with many counts. This CDR3 reads CSVWTGSGYTF. In nucleotides, the CDR3 is TGCAGCGTATGGACAGGGTCGGGCTACACCTTC. The chain joins TRBV29-1 to TRBJ1-2; 8 bases are a match to TRBD1. CDR3 size: 11 residues. Germline V lookup: CDR1 SQVTM, CDR2 ANQGSEA. V gave up 6 bases and J gave up 8 bases; unmatched junction bases: 5.

Of note for this clonotype: As the CDR3 is not closed by the conserved phenylalanine or tryptophan, this likely results from a read error. The chain carries TRBV10-2 and TRBJ2-5; 7 bases agree with TRBD2. CDR3 length: 17 residues. Germline CDR1 is WSHSY and CDR2 is SAAADI. The V gene end was trimmed by 6 bases and the J gene end by 7 bases; junction bases not matched to a gene: 20. This chain's CDR3 is CASRSGVRHGRPVTQYL. For the CDR3, the DNA is TGCGCCAGCAGGTCTGGGGTTCGACACGGGAGGCCAGTGACCCAGTACTTG.

Concerning this clonotype: The junction departs from the called germline gene at one end, perhaps through a read error. V gene TRBV12-3 or TRBV12-4 combines with J gene TRBJ2-2; no reliable D call. The CDR3 covers 17 residues. CDR3: CASILSIDWPFARELFF. The CDR3 DNA sequence: TGTGCCAGCATTTTAAGTATTGATTGGCCTTTTGCCCGGGAGCTGTTTTTT.

The chain has TRBV29-1 and TRBJ2-1; D uncertain. Germline assignment: CDR1 SQVTM and CDR2 ANQGSEA. The CDR3 length is 12 residues. Trimming took off 3 bases at V and 10 bases at J, with 13 bases between the two ends. CDR3 in amino acids: CSVDGVTKEQFF. The CDR3 nucleotides are TGCAGCGTTGATGGCGTAACAAAAGAGCAGTTCTTC.